A single sample is the source of the 23 T cell receptor beta chains below, sequenced in a study of human T cells and chemical hapten exposure. Time point indicated: patch test 2, 6 weeks after DPC sensitization. Treatment reported: therapeutic diphenylcyclopropenone sensitization with weekly scalp DPC. One entry per CDR3 protein, called by TCRdb with MiXCR from the RACE reads. The table lists about 100,000 distinct CDR3 sequences, about an eighth of them singletons. The sequenced sample was whole blood, obtained in connection with sensitization to the hapten diphenylcyclopropenone (DPC). The receptors were gathered from a woman between 40 and 50 years old with alopecia areata. Some clones in this sample may be carry-over from other donors' samples.

This clonotype was counted between two and nine times. The V and J genes are TRBV6-1 and TRBJ1-5; the match to TRBD1 covers 8 bases. Germline V CDR1 and CDR2: MNHNS, SASEGT. This CDR3 region has 15 residues. After removal of 5 bases from V and 6 bases from J, the junction contained 9 bases not matched to a gene. The CDR3 reads CASSSTGEWGQPQHF. CDR3 DNA: TGTGCCAGCAGTTCGACAGGGGAATGGGGTCAGCCCCAGCATTTT.

A word on this clonotype: The junction departs from the called germline gene at one end, perhaps through a read error. The rearrangement links TRBV4-2 to TRBJ2-4; D is tentatively TRBD1 or TRBD2 (5 bases each). Germline V gives CDR1 LGHNA, CDR2 YNFKEQ. The CDR3 covers 17 residues. This CDR3 is CTSSQGAGGGGKNIQYF. As DNA, the CDR3 is TGTACCAGCAGCCAGGGAGCAGGCGGAGGAGGCAAAAACATTCAGTACTTC.

This clonotype appeared a few times. The chain joins TRBV6-6 to TRBJ1-2, with 7 bases that match TRBD1. In germline, CDR1 is MNHNY, CDR2 SVGAGI (reference sequence). Trimming cost V 0 bases and J 0 bases; bases outside gene matches: 4. This CDR3 has 16 amino acids. CDR3 coding DNA: TGTGCCAGCAGTTACTCAGACAGGGCGGCTAACTATGGCTACACCTTC. This codes for CASSYSDRAANYGYTF.

This chain connects TRBV6-1 to TRBJ1-5; D is uncertain. Trimming stripped 5 bases from V and 10 bases from J, with 15 bases between. The CDR3 length is 13 residues. The germline V gene encodes CDR1 MNHNS and CDR2 SASEGT. CDR3 amino acids: CASSSSEVGPQHF. As DNA, the CDR3 is TGTGCCAGCAGTTCCTCGGAGGTAGGTCCCCAGCATTTT.

The chain uses TRBV5-4 and TRBJ1-1; D is perhaps TRBD1 (6 bases). CDR1 is SGHNT and CDR2 is YYREEE in the germline V gene (reference sequence). Trimming removed 4 bases from V and 7 bases from J, with 11 bases in between. This CDR3 contains 12 residues. CDR3 nucleotide sequence: TGTGCCAGCAGCCCCCAACAGGGTGAAGCTTTCTTT. It is translated as CASSPQQGEAFF.

The table lists this clonotype with many counts. V and J are TRBV11-2 and TRBJ2-3; D not resolved. Deletions cut 1 base from V and 1 base from J, with 12 bases between. The CDR3 has 16 residues. Germline V gene lookup returns CDR1 SGHAT and CDR2 FQNNGV. The CDR3 loop reads CASSLGMAAGTDTQYF. The CDR3 DNA follows: TGTGCCAGCAGCTTAGGAATGGCGGCGGGCACAGATACGCAGTATTTT.

J is TRBJ1-1 and V is TRBV7-2; no definite D call. Trimming left V 1 base short and J 2 bases short, with 5 bases between. The CDR3 length is 13 residues. The germline CDR1 and CDR2 sequences are SGHTA and FQGNSA. The CDR3 loop is CASSLEENTEAFF. The CDR3 bases are TGTGCCAGCAGCTTAGAAGAAAACACTGAAGCTTTCTTT. The full variable domain, its missing parts supplied by reference TRBV7-2 and TRBJ1-1, is GAGVSQSPSNKVTEKGKDVELRCDPISGHTALYWYRQSLGQGLEFLIYFQGNSAPDKSGLPSDRFSAERTGGSVSTLTIQRTQQEDSAVYLCASSLEENTEAFFGQGTRLTVV.

Ten or more counts support this clonotype. This chain joins TRBV3-1 and TRBJ1-5; unclear D gene. The CDR3 has 15 residues. CDR1 is LGHDT, CDR2 YNNKEL, per germline (reference sequence). With 1 base removed from V and 0 bases from J, the gap between germline ends came to 7 bases. This CDR3 is CASSQGVYSNQPQHF. CDR3 sequence (DNA): TGTGCCAGCAGCCAAGGGGTATATAGCAATCAGCCCCAGCATTTT.

Only a few counts were recorded for this clonotype. V is TRBV20-1 and J is TRBJ2-1; 9 bases line up with TRBD2. The V segment lost 2 bases and the J segment 2 bases; nucleotides outside the gene matches: 4. CDR3 length: 15 residues. Germline lookup yields CDR1 DFQATT and CDR2 SNEGSKA (reference sequence). Here the CDR3 DNA reads TGCAGTGCTAGACCTAGCGGGGCCCCCTACAATGAGCAGTTCTTC. Amino acids: CSARPSGAPYNEQFF.

This clonotype was observed many times. This CDR3 is CASSLNVNKDSEQFF. Here the CDR3 DNA reads TGTGCCAGCAGCTTAAACGTTAATAAGGATAGTGAGCAGTTCTTC. V and J are TRBV7-6 and TRBJ2-1; D is uncertain. The CDR3 has 15 amino acids. Germline V gives CDR1 SGHVS, CDR2 FNYEAQ. Trimming took off 2 bases at V and 9 bases at J, with 17 bases between the two ends.

The V and J genes are TRBV10-1 and TRBJ2-5; D uncertain. CDR1 and CDR2 from the germline V gene are WNHNN and SYGVQD (reference sequence). The germline V and J ends were trimmed by 2 bases and 1 base, with 5 bases remaining between them. This CDR3 has 13 residues. The CDR3 region has the DNA TGCGCCAGCAGTGAGGGAATCCAAGAGACCCAGTACTTC. Residues: CASSEGIQETQYF.

In its sample, this clonotype was seen many times. The V call is TRBV6-5, the J call TRBJ1-1; no definite D call. Trimming cost V 2 bases and J 1 base, with 11 bases left between them. Germline V gene sequence: CDR1 MNHEY, CDR2 SVGAGI. The CDR3 loop spans 15 amino acids. Here the CDR3 reads CASSYRVWGNTEAFF. CDR3 DNA sequence: TGTGCCAGCAGTTACCGGGTTTGGGGGAACACTGAAGCTTTCTTT.

In its sample, this clonotype was seen a few times. The J gene is TRBJ2-1, the V gene TRBV29-1; TRBD1 agrees at 8 bases. V was clipped by 6 bases and J by 5 bases; unmatched bases: 9. The CDR3 extends over 14 amino acids. Germline CDR1 is SQVTM and CDR2 is ANQGSEA. The CDR3 DNA reads as TGCAGCGTCGTAGACAGGGGCGCGAACAATGAGCAGTTCTTC. As protein: CSVVDRGANNEQFF.

This clonotype was recorded many times. V and J are TRBV14 and TRBJ2-3, with 9 bases aligning to TRBD2. The germline gives CDR1 SGHDN, CDR2 FVKESK. V lost 4 bases, J lost 2 bases, and 7 bases stayed unmatched. This CDR3 is built from 16 residues. CDR3 in DNA: TGTGCCAGCAGCCCTTATAGCGGGGGACTCACAGATACGCAGTATTTT. Translated: CASSPYSGGLTDTQYF.

In this sample, this clonotype turned up a few times. The rearrangement joins TRBV10-3 to TRBJ1-2; 7 bases line up with TRBD1. The germline gives CDR1 ENHRY, CDR2 SYGVKD. There are 14 residues in the CDR3. V shed 6 bases, J shed 3 bases, and the junction held 7 bases outside the gene matches. DNA of the CDR3: TGTGCCATCAGCCAGGGGGTCAGAGACTATGGCTACACCTTC. It translates to CAISQGVRDYGYTF.

There are a few counts of this clonotype. The chain joins TRBV20-1 to TRBJ1-1; the D is unclear. The length of the CDR3 is 14 residues. Deletions cut 8 bases from V and 0 bases from J, with 16 bases between. Germline loops: CDR1 DFQATT, CDR2 SNEGSKA (reference sequence). CDR3 in amino acids: CSPSPGTLNTEAFF. In DNA form, the CDR3 reads TGCAGTCCAAGCCCAGGCACTTTGAACACTGAAGCTTTCTTT.

This clonotype was observed at least ten times. The chain carries TRBV7-8 and TRBJ1-2, with no clear D. From germline, CDR1 is SGHVS and CDR2 FQNEAQ. Deletions cut 2 bases from V and 2 bases from J, with 12 bases between. This CDR3 is 15 amino acids long. This CDR3 is CASSLLAAKNYGYTF. The DNA of the CDR3 is TGTGCCAGCAGCTTACTTGCTGCCAAGAACTATGGCTACACCTTC.

This clonotype was recorded at least ten times. This sequence joins TRBV29-1 and TRBJ2-7, with 7 bases matching TRBD1. Trimming at V came to 7 bases and at J to 6 bases, leaving 12 bases not matched to a gene. The CDR3 is made up of 13 amino acids. Germline CDR1 is SQVTM and CDR2 is ANQGSEA. CDR3 loop: CSGGNRGWGEQYF. The CDR3 DNA follows: TGCAGCGGAGGTAACAGGGGCTGGGGCGAGCAGTACTTC.

This clonotype was seen a few times. This chain uses TRBV4-3 with TRBJ2-3; 9 nucleotides align to TRBD2. The CDR3 totals 16 residues. The V segment lost 4 bases and the J segment 3 bases; nucleotides outside the gene matches: 8. Germline V gene lookup returns CDR1 LGHNA and CDR2 YSLEER. Here the CDR3 reads CASSLSPSGKTDTQYF. The CDR3 DNA sequence: TGCGCCAGCAGCCTAAGTCCTAGCGGGAAGACAGATACGCAGTATTTT.

This clonotype was observed many times. V gene TRBV12-3 or TRBV12-4 combines with J gene TRBJ1-5, with no clear D. Trimming took 6 bases from V and 2 from J, leaving 8 bases between them. The CDR3 covers 13 residues. CDR3 bases: TGTGCCAGCAGCCGGTCGGGCAATCAGCCCCAGCATTTT. Translated, it gives CASSRSGNQPQHF.

Ten or more counts support this clonotype. V usage is TRBV7-6 and J usage is TRBJ2-7; perhaps D is TRBD1 or TRBD2 (5 bases each). Per germline, CDR1 SGHVS and CDR2 FNYEAQ. The CDR3 has 11 residues. Trimming removed 11 bases at V and 7 bases at J, with 15 bases between. DNA for the CDR3: TGTGCCTCCGGGGACGCGGCGGAGCAGTACTTC. Its translation is CASGDAAEQYF.

This clonotype came up a few times. J is TRBJ1-5 and V is TRBV20-1, with D unclear. Germline lookup yields CDR1 DFQATT and CDR2 SNEGSKA (reference sequence). V was cut by 1 base and J by 2 bases, with 9 bases left in between. The CDR3 length is 14 residues. Here the CDR3 reads CSARATSGNQPQHF. CDR3 DNA: TGCAGTGCTAGAGCAACGTCCGGCAATCAGCCCCAGCATTTT.

This clonotype was counted ten times or more. The CDR3 DNA sequence: TGTGCCTGGAGTGTATTTCAAGGGGATGGCTACACCTTC. This sequence encodes CAWSVFQGDGYTF. V and J are TRBV30 and TRBJ1-2, with D possibly being TRBD1 (5 bases). The V end lost 0 bases, the J end lost 6 bases, and 11 bases lay between the germline ends. The CDR3 runs to 13 residues. The germline V gene has CDR1 GTSNPN and CDR2 SVGIG (reference sequence).